This is a list of T cell receptor beta chains from one sample in a study of cytomegalovirus exposure and HLA in healthy donors. The assay was immunoSEQ multiplex PCR, and TCRdb's table has in-frame clones only and misses some. Of more than 100,000 clones listed, more than 70% are singletons. Sequencing was carried out using PBMCs. Receptors were obtained from a man aged 25 to 40 in good health and CMV-seronegative. CDR3s include the opening cysteine and the closing phenylalanine or tryptophan.

cdr3_aa cdr3_length v_call
CASSQPTGSYEQYF 14 TRBV6-5
CSTRLADTYEQYF 13 TRBV29-1
CASSQYSRSQHTGELFF 17 TRBV14
CASSPWGGTEAFF 13 TRBV18
CASISRRNNEQFF 13 TRBV10-1
CASSYSTTNTEAFF 14 TRBV6-6
CASSVGSSLAHEAFF 15 TRBV9
CVQGSLLANYGYTF 14 TRBV6-1
CASSRGQTYEQYF 13 TRBV7-8
CASSVTSGTAYEQYF 15 TRBV9
CASSPPGGYGNTIYF 15 TRBV11-2
CASSQDRDTEAFF 13 TRBV7-8
CASSQEGAGEFYEQYF 16 TRBV4-1
CASSFKPGLARDEQYF 16 TRBV7-9
CASSRVGVREADTQYF 16 TRBV18
CASSVGGDTGELFF 14 TRBV9
CAWSVGGLAGDGTDTQYF 18 TRBV30
CASNRGAIRGTEAFF 15 TRBV19
CASSPRGQMNTEAFF 15 TRBV27
CASSLGLSLAGGRNEQFF 18 TRBV5-1